Included here is one T cell receptor (beta chain) sequence, with context. Which antigen it targets is not known. No much larger clonotype is one base removed from it; base qualities were not supplied. The sample is drawn from a study of cytotoxic CD8 clonotypes in ibrutinib-treated CLL (dated by TCRdb to the early 2020s). Notes on the research overall: The cohort had ten to twelve relapsed/refractory and 15 treatment-naive patients; 17 to 18 were IGHV unmutated. Responses were partial in about 25 patients and complete in 2; after median approximately 5.5 years follow-up, some 15 stayed in remission and about twelve progressed. Longitudinal samples were available for about 30% of the 86 trial participants. Samples averaged around 280,000 productive templates and some 91,000 productive rearrangements. Every sample from remission and from progressive disease was obtained while the patients were still on ibrutinib. Response samples were obtained after a median of approximately 12 months of treatment, with a range of about 6 to 36 months. Cryopreserved peripheral blood mononuclear cells were obtained before treatment, at response, and at either sustained remission or disease progression.

Each clonotype received, on average, about 10x coverage in deep resolution sequencing performed on a MiSeq, where the target depth lay between 1 in 1 million and 1 in 200,000 T cells. TCR beta libraries were generated with the immunoSEQ hsTCRB Kit. As for the authors' bioinformatics: Data were analyzed with ImmunoSEQ Data Assistant and ImmunoSEQ Analyzer, with V, D and J genes assigned per IMGT definitions. Clonality, which ranges from 0 to 1, was calculated as one minus the normalized Shannon entropy of productive rearrangement frequencies. Public clonotype analysis was restricted to overrepresented clonotypes comprising at least 0.05% of each patient's repertoire. Repertoires from some twelve age-matched healthy donors in immuneACCESS were used as clonality controls. TCRdb took over this immuneACCESS table, retaining in-frame rearrangements with V and J assigned. Such tables are incomplete; in checked studies, under half of the missing clones stem from an unresolved V gene, and the remainder is unexplained. The V and J calls and clone size were taken over from that table, and D and trimming were inferred from the DNA. The sample contains 250,000 to 350,000 clones, approximately 76% of them found a single time. The top ten hold 5.6% of the sample.

Trimming costs V 8 bases and J 4 bases, and their ends lie 22 bases apart. The CDR3, from cysteine to phenylalanine, totals 16 residues. Only the CDR3 region is kept as DNA, spanning 48 bases read in frame from base 1. Taken from the germline V gene (reference sequence), the CDR1 and CDR2 loops are MNHEY and SMNVEV. Results the study describes overall, beyond this receptor: Lymph node repertoires were not examined, and the timing of sampling was not matched between patients in sustained remission and those whose disease progressed. An increase in clonality was observed at ibrutinib response, with clonality remaining stable during sustained remission and falling back toward baseline at progression. At baseline, clonality was higher than in age-matched healthy donors and showed a strong correlation with circulating CD8+ T-cell counts. Public clonotypes were rare and either contracted or stayed stable during treatment, and the rise in clonality at ibrutinib response reflected the expansion of private clonotypes.

This sample's time point label indicates: progressive disease on ibrutinib. For TCR beta library preparation, roughly 2 micrograms of genomic DNA was extracted from cryopreserved PBMCs. Longitudinal blood samples from CLL patients receiving ibrutinib monotherapy were subjected to high-throughput TCR beta sequencing. The patients took part in an open-label, single-center phase 2 trial of ibrutinib monotherapy. The sample consisted of PBMCs, taken at disease progression, from a patient treated with ibrutinib. The TCR originated in a human donor with chronic lymphocytic leukemia. The V and J segments used are TRBV27 and TRBJ2-3; TRBD1 is a weak D gene call, 7 bases matching. This receptor carries the CDR3 CASSKRVDRAADTQYF. The DNA reads TGTGCCAGCTCCAAGCGGGTAGACAGGGCGGCAGATACGCAGTATTTT.